The 26 T cell receptor beta chains below all came from one sample that was sequenced in a study of monozygotic twins with cystic fibrosis (dated by TCRdb to the early 2020s). The library relied on the immunoSEQ multiplex PCR assay. TCRdb limited this immuneACCESS table to in-frame rearrangements with V and J called. A share of clones is missing; checked studies link under half to unresolved V genes, and the rest is unexplained. The sample records 30,000 to 35,000 clones, more than 85% of which are singletons. Around 0.99% of the sample belongs to the ten largest clones. The specimen was blood. Every receptor here comes from a girl aged 2 to 9 with cystic fibrosis.

The gene calls are TRBV19 and TRBJ1-1; 8 nucleotides agree with TRBD1. After removal of 8 bases from V and 0 bases from J, the junction contained 2 bases not matched to a gene. CDR3 length: 13 amino acids. Per the germline V gene, CDR1 is LNHDA and CDR2 is SQIVND (reference sequence). The CDR3 DNA reads as TGTGCCAGTCGCAGGGGGCTGAACACTGAAGCTTTCTTT. It specifies CASRRGLNTEAFF.

The chain uses TRBV4-1 and TRBJ1-1; tentative D call: TRBD1 (6 bases). CDR1 and CDR2 (germline): MGHRA, YSYEKL. The V end lost 4 bases, the J end lost 1 base, and 22 bases lay between the germline ends. CDR3 length: 18 residues. In DNA form, the CDR3 reads TGCGCCAGCAGCCTCTCAGGGCAGGGGACGTTTCGGAACACTGAAGCTTTCTTT. It translates to CASSLSGQGTFRNTEAFF.

This chain uses TRBV4-1 with TRBJ1-5, with 7 bases lining up with TRBD1. Germline V lookup: CDR1 MGHRA, CDR2 YSYEKL. The CDR3 is 15 residues long. V lost 1 base, J lost 3 bases, and 3 bases stayed unmatched. CDR3 in amino acids: CASSQVGQDNQPQHF. Written as DNA, the CDR3 is TGCGCCAGCAGCCAAGTTGGACAGGACAATCAGCCCCAGCATTTT.

The chain links TRBV7-6 to TRBJ2-5; D not certain. Germline V gene data show CDR1 as SGHVS and CDR2 as FNYEAQ. Trimming took 5 bases from V and 1 from J, leaving 14 bases between them. This CDR3 has 15 amino acids. The CDR3 DNA reads as TGTGCCAGCAGCCAAGGAGTGTCTCTCCAAGAGACCCAGTACTTC. Translating gives CASSQGVSLQETQYF.

V gene TRBV29-1 combines with J gene TRBJ2-3; 11 nucleotides line up with TRBD2. J gave up 0 bases and V 2 bases, and 16 bases lay outside the gene matches. This CDR3 is built from 20 residues. Germline V gene data show CDR1 as SQVTM and CDR2 as ANQGSEA. The CDR3 is CSVENLEPETSGVSTDTQYF. CDR3 in DNA: TGCAGCGTTGAAAATTTAGAGCCCGAGACTAGCGGGGTTAGCACAGATACGCAGTATTTT.

CDR3 protein: CASSRPGQLSTDTQYF. CDR3 coding DNA: TGTGCCAGCAGCCGACCGGGACAGCTTAGCACAGATACGCAGTATTTT. The chain carries TRBV7-2 and TRBJ2-3; 7 bases map to TRBD1. Trimming at V came to 5 bases and at J to 0 bases, leaving 8 bases not matched to a gene. The germline gives CDR1 SGHTA, CDR2 FQGNSA. CDR3 length: 16 amino acids.

The sample holds one count of this clone. For the CDR3, the DNA is TGCAGTGCCAGGGACCCCTACGAGCAGTACTTC. Its translation: CSARDPYEQYF. The genes are TRBV20-1 and TRBJ2-7; possibly TRBD1 or TRBD2 for D (5 bases each). V lost 6 bases, J lost 2 bases, and 8 bases lay in between. The germline CDR1 and CDR2 sequences are DFQATT and SNEGSKA (reference sequence). The length of the CDR3 is 11 residues.

This clone was seen only once. This sequence joins TRBV7-9 and TRBJ2-1; 8 bases line up with TRBD1. The V segment lost 2 bases and the J segment 7 bases; nucleotides outside the gene matches: 7. This CDR3 contains 15 residues. Germline V lookup: CDR1 SEHNR, CDR2 FQNEAQ (reference sequence). CDR3 residues: CASSLRDRPLNEQFF. The CDR3 bases are TGTGCCAGCAGCTTAAGGGACAGGCCTTTGAATGAGCAGTTCTTC.

The chain employs TRBV7-9 and TRBJ1-2; no clear D gene. The V end was cut by 5 bases, the J end by 4 bases, with 11 bases between. This CDR3 spans 13 amino acids. Germline CDR1 and CDR2: SEHNR and FQNEAQ (reference sequence). CDR3 sequence: CASSLQTIYGYTF. DNA of the CDR3: TGTGCCAGCAGCCTTCAGACGATCTATGGCTACACCTTC. The variable domain in full, completed from reference TRBV7-9 and TRBJ1-2, reads DTGVSQNPRHKITKRGQNVTFRCDPISEHNRLYWYRQTLGQGPEFLTYFQNEAQLEKSRLLSDRFSAERPKGSFSTLEIQRTEQGDSAMYLCASSLQTIYGYTFGSGTRLTVV.

The rearrangement uses TRBV19 and TRBJ1-1, with 7 nucleotides matching TRBD1. Germline loops: CDR1 LNHDA, CDR2 SQIVND (reference sequence). There are 14 residues in the CDR3. V lost 7 bases to trimming and J lost 7 bases; unmatched junction nucleotides: 12. The DNA of the CDR3 is TGTGCCAGTAAGGTGGGCAGGGGGTTTAGTGAAGCTTTCTTT. Residues: CASKVGRGFSEAFF.

The gene calls are TRBV5-6 and TRBJ2-2; maybe TRBD1 (5 bases). Germline assignment: CDR1 SGHDT and CDR2 YYEEEE. The CDR3 contains 15 residues. V lost 6 bases and J lost 3, with 15 bases in between. CDR3 coding DNA: TGTGCCAGCACCTCAGGGTCCAGGGACACCGGGGAGCTGTTTTTT. Its protein product is CASTSGSRDTGELFF.

This clone has just one count. The CDR3 DNA sequence: TGTGCCAGCAGCGTAGGGTTAGCGGGATTTTACAATGAGCAGTTCTTC. This encodes CASSVGLAGFYNEQFF. This chain uses TRBV9 with TRBJ2-1; 8 bases agree with TRBD2. Per germline, CDR1 SGDLS and CDR2 YYNGEE. V shed 0 bases and J 4 bases; nucleotides not matched to a gene: 6. The CDR3 is made up of 16 amino acids.

The V call is TRBV9, the J call TRBJ2-5, with TRBD2 matching 9 bases. Trimming cost V 0 bases and J 5 bases; bases outside gene matches: 2. CDR3 length: 14 amino acids. The germline V gene encodes CDR1 SGDLS and CDR2 YYNGEE. The CDR3 sequence: CASSVASGVETQYF. Here the CDR3 DNA reads TGTGCCAGCAGCGTAGCTAGCGGGGTTGAGACCCAGTACTTC.

The sample holds a few counts of this clone. The rearrangement links TRBV7-8 to TRBJ2-1, with 14 nucleotides matching TRBD2. CDR3 size: 17 residues. Germline V gene data show CDR1 as SGHVS and CDR2 as FQNEAQ. J lost 8 bases, V lost 4 bases, and 10 bases had no gene match. CDR3 sequence (DNA): TGTGCCAGCAGCTCATCCGGGCCGGGACTAGCGGGAGATGAGCAGTTCTTC. It encodes CASSSSGPGLAGDEQFF.

The chain is built from TRBV5-5 and TRBJ1-5; D remains unclear. Per germline, CDR1 SGHKS and CDR2 YYEKEE (reference sequence). The CDR3 spans 13 residues. The V end was cut by 2 bases, the J end by 1 base, with 4 bases between. The CDR3, as DNA: TGTGCCAGCAGCTTTCTCAGCAATCAGCCCCAGCATTTT. The encoded protein is CASSFLSNQPQHF.

This chain links TRBV10-2 with TRBJ2-7, with TRBD1 matching 10 bases. CDR3 length: 13 amino acids. Per the germline V gene, CDR1 is WSHSY and CDR2 is SAAADI. Trimming removed 6 bases from V and 5 bases from J; junction bases left unmatched: 4. CDR3: CASSRQGADEQYF. As DNA, the CDR3 is TGCGCCAGCAGCCGACAGGGGGCGGACGAGCAGTACTTC.

The rearrangement uses TRBV23-1 and TRBJ2-1; tentatively, D is TRBD1 (5 bases). TRBV23-1 is given ORF status, its function remaining uncertain. V lost 6 bases and J 8 bases, leaving 23 bases between the germline ends. The CDR3 sequence is 16 residues long. This CDR3 is CASSYEERRGYDEQFF. CDR3 in DNA: TGCGCCAGCAGCTACGAAGAGAGAAGGGGCTATGATGAGCAGTTCTTC.

The rearrangement uses TRBV5-6 and TRBJ2-7; D perhaps matches TRBD2 (5 bases). V lost 0 bases and J lost 6, with 10 bases in between. The germline CDR1 and CDR2 sequences are SGHDT and YYEEEE. The CDR3 covers 13 residues. CDR3 DNA sequence: TGTGCCAGCAGCTTGGTGAGGGCGGGCGAGCAGTACTTC. Translating it yields CASSLVRAGEQYF.

This chain joins TRBV4-2 and TRBJ2-2, with a weak D call TRBD2 (6 bases). Trimming pared 1 base from V and 6 bases from J, leaving 12 bases between. CDR3 size: 15 residues. Per germline, CDR1 LGHNA and CDR2 YNFKEQ. CDR3 amino acids: CASSQGLGEAGELFF. The CDR3 DNA is TGTGCCAGCAGCCAAGGCTTAGGGGAGGCCGGGGAGCTGTTTTTT.

The J gene is TRBJ2-1, the V gene TRBV29-1; TRBD1 matches at 9 bases. In germline, CDR1 is SQVTM, CDR2 ANQGSEA. Unmatched junction bases numbered 7, after V lost 5 bases and J lost 5 bases. This CDR3 contains 14 residues. The CDR3 nucleotides read TGCAGCGTTCAGACCGGGACAGGGAACAATGAGCAGTTCTTC. It codes for CSVQTGTGNNEQFF.

This chain links TRBV14 with TRBJ2-2; D ambiguous. The V gene lost 7 bases and the J gene lost 0 bases, with 9 bases spanning the gap. Germline CDR1 SGHDN, CDR2 FVKESK. The CDR3 spans 14 residues. The CDR3 spells CASTVQANTGELFF. The CDR3, as DNA: TGTGCCAGCACAGTACAAGCGAACACCGGGGAGCTGTTTTTT.

In the case of this clone: The junction and the germline gene differ at one end; a read error may be behind it. The chain recombines TRBV29-1 with TRBJ2-7; TRBD2 matches at 8 bases. The CDR3 covers 14 residues. The V gene's germline CDR1 is SQVTM and CDR2 ANQGSEA. The DNA for the CDR3 is TGCAGCGTTAAAGAGTCTAGCGGGCGCTACGAGCAGTACTTC. Translating gives CSVKESSGRYEQYF.

The chain's CDR3 is CASSISALAHLLYTGELFF. In DNA form, the CDR3 reads TGTGCCAGTAGTATCTCGGCACTTGCCCACCTCCTTTACACCGGGGAGCTGTTTTTT. The chain links TRBV19 to TRBJ2-2, with D unclear. Germline-derived CDR1 and CDR2 are LNHDA and SQIVND (reference sequence). Trimming cost V 3 bases and J 3 bases, with 23 bases left between them. The CDR3 contains 19 residues. The full variable domain, with the rest looked up from reference TRBV19 and TRBJ2-2, is DGGITQSPKYLFRKEGQNVTLSCEQNLNHDAMYWYRQDPGQGLRLIYYSQIVNDFQKGDIAEGYSVSREKKESFPLTVTSAQKNPTAFYLCASSISALAHLLYTGELFFGEGSRLTVL.

V gene TRBV9 combines with J gene TRBJ2-7, with 9 positions matching TRBD1. CDR1 and CDR2 from the germline V gene are SGDLS and YYNGEE. The CDR3 consists of 15 residues. V was clipped by 4 bases and J by 4 bases; unmatched bases: 9. The CDR3 here is CASSPTGQGEYEQYF. The CDR3 DNA sequence: TGTGCCAGCAGCCCAACGGGACAGGGTGAATACGAGCAGTACTTC. The whole variable domain, remainder taken from reference TRBV9 and TRBJ2-7, is DSGVTQTPKHLITATGQRVTLRCSPRSGDLSVYWYQQSLDQGLQFLIQYYNGEERAKGNILERFSAQQFPDLHSELNLSSLELGDSALYFCASSPTGQGEYEQYFGPGTRLTVT.

The chain couples TRBV7-2 to TRBJ1-5; 7 bases fit TRBD1. The V gene's germline CDR1 is SGHTA and CDR2 FQGNSA. The CDR3 spans 14 residues. V dropped 5 bases and J dropped 3; count of bases not matched to a gene: 4. The CDR3 DNA reads TGTGCCAGCAGCAGAGACAGGGTCAATCAGCCCCAGCATTTT. Translating gives CASSRDRVNQPQHF.

The genes are TRBV30 and TRBJ1-2, with D possibly being TRBD1 (5 bases). Per germline, CDR1 GTSNPN and CDR2 SVGIG (reference sequence). Trimming shortened V by 1 base and J by 4 bases, and 13 bases separated the two germline ends. This CDR3 has 14 residues. CDR3 nucleotides: TGTGCCTGGAGTGGGGCTCCCGGGACCTATGGCTACACCTTC. Protein: CAWSGAPGTYGYTF.